This T cell receptor beta chain originates from a study of OX40 agonist ivuxolimab in advanced cancers. For the study in its entirety: Ivuxolimab was a fully human IgG2 agonistic monoclonal antibody targeting the costimulatory receptor OX40 (CD134). Intravenous ivuxolimab was administered to patients every 2 weeks at six dose levels: 0.01, 0.1, 0.3, 1.5, 3 and 10 mg/kg. Of the roughly 52 patients in dose escalation, some 20 had hepatocellular carcinoma, about 15 had melanoma, 9 had renal cell carcinoma and 9 had head and neck cancer. The dose-escalation cohort was 82.7% male with a mean age of around 64 years, ranging from about 20 to 80. Patients were allowed to have had prior anti-PD-1, anti-PD-L1 or anti-CTLA-4 therapy, and 40% of the dose-escalation patients had previously received checkpoint inhibitors. Partial responses were achieved by three dose-escalation patients, of whom one had hepatocellular carcinoma and two had cutaneous melanoma. Peripheral TCRbeta sequencing aimed to test whether ivuxolimab altered TCR sequence diversity and caused clonal T-cell expansion. The paper reports the monotherapy dose-escalation portion (N ≈ 52 patients) of the phase I ivuxolimab trial. Broader findings and caveats from the paper: In the 0.1-3.0 mg/kg groups, partial responders were among the patients with the lowest normalized peripheral clonal expansion, particularly in CD8+ T cells. Low levels of normalized T-cell clonal expansion were also seen in some patients who did not respond. Clonal expansion of both CD4+ and CD8+ blood T cells was observed from baseline to week 6 at doses 0.1 to 3.0 mg/kg. After ivuxolimab, expanded clones were on average more numerous among CD8+ T cells than among CD4+ T cells. The antigen specificity of the peripheral T cells that underwent clonal expansion was not determined.

From the cysteine up to the phenylalanine, the CDR3 has a length of 16 residues. Only the CDR3 portion is preserved as DNA: 48 bases, with reading frame beginning at the first base. Reading the germline V gene gives CDR1 SQVTM and CDR2 ANQGSEA. Trimming accounts for 6 bases at V and 1 base at J, while the number of junction bases matched to no gene is 15. For sequencing of the TCRbeta CDR3 region, genomic DNA was extracted from the sorted cells. The immunoSEQ Assay was used for sequencing of TCRbeta CDR3 regions. What TCRdb holds here is the immuneACCESS table cut down to in-frame rearrangements. Part of the clones is not present; checked against another copy, under half of the missing clones reflect an unresolved V gene, and the others are unexplained. This sample comprises 30,000 to 40,000 clones, around 74% of them detected only once. The ten most abundant clones make up under 20% of the sample.

Patients with autoimmune disease history or receiving systemic immunosuppression were excluded from the trial. In every dose cohort, peripheral blood was drawn for TCR sequencing at baseline, cycle 4 day 1, and cycle 7 day 1. Samples were obtained from an open-label, multicenter, first-in-human phase I dose-escalation trial of ivuxolimab. Adults with locally advanced or metastatic melanoma, renal cell, hepatocellular, or head and neck squamous cell carcinoma were enrolled in the trial. Before TCR sequencing, CD4+ and CD8+ T cells were separately sorted from peripheral blood. In regard to this clone: Which antigen it targets is not known. Per-base qualities were not stored, and no clone one base away is much larger.

Here the chain combines TRBV29-1 and TRBJ2-7, and 7 junctional nucleotides match TRBD1. This clonotype originated in an adult with an advanced solid tumor such as melanoma, head and neck, liver or kidney cancer. This specimen consisted of CD4+ or CD8+ T cells sorted from blood, obtained in a trial of the OX40 agonist ivuxolimab. The CDR3 loop reads CSVKGLGEGQSYEQYF. The sequenced DNA: TGCAGCGTAAAAGGGCTCGGAGAGGGACAGTCCTACGAGCAGTACTTC.